These 19 T cell receptor beta chains share one sample of origin, sequenced in a study of blood T cell repertoires in COVID-19. Sequencing was performed with immunoSEQ multiplex PCR; in TCRdb, only in-frame clones are kept and a portion is missing. Of around 150,000 clones in the sample, roughly four fifths were seen once. The sequenced sample consisted of peripheral blood. These receptors came from a woman of 80 years or more with acute or convalescent COVID-19.

The chain couples TRBV6-1 to TRBJ2-1; TRBD2 aligns across 12 bases. The V and J ends lost 2 bases and 8 bases, in that order; junction bases with no gene match: 4. This CDR3 has 15 amino acids. Germline CDR1 reads MNHNS; CDR2 reads SASEGT. The CDR3 sequence is CASSEPTSGSYEQFF. Here the CDR3 DNA reads TGTGCCAGCAGTGAACCGACTAGCGGGAGTTATGAGCAGTTCTTC.

The genes are TRBV14 and TRBJ2-1; TRBD2 matches at 7 bases. Trimming took 1 base from V and 3 from J; bases not matched to a gene: 6. The CDR3 loop spans 16 amino acids. Germline lookup yields CDR1 SGHDN and CDR2 FVKESK. The CDR3 bases are TGTGCCAGCAGCCAAGCTGGGAGGGAGTTCTACAATGAGCAGTTCTTC. Protein product: CASSQAGREFYNEQFF.

V usage is TRBV5-1 and J usage is TRBJ1-4; D is possibly TRBD1 (5 bases). Trimming removed 0 bases at V and 4 bases at J, with 10 bases between. CDR1 is SGHRS, CDR2 YFSETQ, per germline. CDR3 length: 15 amino acids. The CDR3 is CASSLGGRDNEKLFF. The CDR3, as DNA: TGCGCCAGCAGCTTGGGGGGCAGAGATAATGAAAAACTGTTTTTT.

This clone was found once. V usage is TRBV11-2 and J usage is TRBJ1-2, with 8 bases fitting TRBD1. V was pared by 5 bases and J by 5 bases, with 7 bases of the junction left unmatched. The CDR3 is 14 residues long. Germline CDR1 is SGHAT and CDR2 is FQNNGV. DNA of the CDR3: TGTGCCAGCAGCGCCGGACAGGGAAGATATGGCTACACCTTC. The encoded protein is CASSAGQGRYGYTF. Supplemented by reference TRBV11-2 and TRBJ1-2, the full variable domain reads EAGVAQSPRYKIIEKRQSVAFWCNPISGHATLYWYQQILGQGPKLLIQFQNNGVVDDSQLPKDRFSAERLKGVDSTLKIQPAKLEDSAVYLCASSAGQGRYGYTFGSGTRLTVV.

The rearrangement links TRBV5-1 to TRBJ1-2; 7 bases match TRBD1. CDR1 and CDR2 from the germline V gene are SGHRS and YFSETQ. V trimming: 5 bases; J trimming: 5 bases; junction bases outside the gene matches: 6. The CDR3 runs 13 residues. The CDR3 DNA follows: TGCGCCAGCAGGATCAAGGGGGCTTATGGCTACACCTTC. Encoded protein: CASRIKGAYGYTF.

V usage is TRBV19 and J usage is TRBJ1-3; unclear D gene. This CDR3 spans 13 amino acids. Trimming took off 7 bases at V and 4 bases at J, with 11 bases between the two ends. CDR1 LNHDA and CDR2 SQIVND come from the germline V gene (reference sequence). The CDR3 DNA reads as TGTGCCAGTACTAGGAATACCGGAAACACCATATATTTT. Translated, it gives CASTRNTGNTIYF. Full variable domain (remainder filled in from reference TRBV19 and TRBJ1-3): DGGITQSPKYLFRKEGQNVTLSCEQNLNHDAMYWYRQDPGQGLRLIYYSQIVNDFQKGDIAEGYSVSREKKESFPLTVTSAQKNPTAFYLCASTRNTGNTIYFGEGSWLTVV.

The chain joins TRBV7-6 to TRBJ2-2; D not resolved. This CDR3 is built from 15 residues. The germline V gene has CDR1 SGHVS and CDR2 FNYEAQ. V dropped 0 bases and J dropped 3 bases, with 8 bases sitting between them. CDR3 in amino acids: CASSLANRDTGELFF. In nucleotides, the CDR3 is TGTGCCAGCAGCTTAGCGAATCGGGACACCGGGGAGCTGTTTTTT.

The chain carries TRBV5-1 and TRBJ1-2; 9 bases line up with TRBD1. The J segment lost 6 bases and the V segment lost 2 bases, leaving 8 bases of the junction unmatched. This CDR3 is 15 amino acids long. Germline CDR1 and CDR2: SGHRS and YFSETQ. CDR3 sequence reads: CASSFGQGRYDGYTF. CDR3 DNA: TGCGCCAGCAGCTTCGGACAGGGGAGGTACGATGGCTACACCTTC.

Details on this clone: The junction departs from germline at one end; a sequencing error may be responsible. V gene TRBV2 combines with J gene TRBJ2-1, with unresolved D. This CDR3 has 12 amino acids. Per the germline V gene, CDR1 is SNHLY and CDR2 is FYNNEI. Written as DNA, the CDR3 is TGTGCCAGCAGTGAATCCCGCAGAATCGTTGTCTTC. This sequence encodes CASSESRRIVVF.

The CDR3 reads CASSQGGGLRDEQYF. In DNA, the CDR3 is TGTGCCAGCAGCCAAGGAGGAGGGCTAAGAGACGAGCAGTACTTC. V gene TRBV3-1 (or the pseudogene TRBV3-2) combines with J gene TRBJ2-7, with D perhaps TRBD2 (6 bases). Germline V gives CDR1 LGHDT, CDR2 YNNKEL (reference sequence). The CDR3 covers 15 residues. Trimming stripped 1 base from V and 5 bases from J, with 15 bases between.

This rearrangement joins TRBV11-2 to TRBJ1-2; D is uncertain. The CDR3 sequence is 15 residues long. Per the germline V gene, CDR1 is SGHAT and CDR2 is FQNNGV. Trimming removed 5 bases from V and 0 bases from J, with 13 bases in between. Written as DNA, the CDR3 is TGTGCCAGCAGCCCCGCGCTCGCAACTAACTATGGCTACACCTTC. This encodes CASSPALATNYGYTF.

V usage is TRBV5-1 and J usage is TRBJ2-1; TRBD2 agrees at 8 bases. Trimming removed 0 bases from V and 7 bases from J; junction bases left unmatched: 9. The CDR3 has 16 residues. Germline V lookup: CDR1 SGHRS, CDR2 YFSETQ. The CDR3 protein is CASSLGGQRGLNEQFF. The CDR3 nucleotides are TGCGCCAGCAGCTTGGGAGGTCAGCGGGGGCTAAATGAGCAGTTCTTC.

The chain links TRBV2 to TRBJ2-7; D perhaps matches TRBD2 (5 bases). The germline CDR1 and CDR2 sequences are SNHLY and FYNNEI. Trimming pared 7 bases from V and 1 base from J, leaving 14 bases between. The CDR3 has 14 residues. The CDR3 is CASTRDTGSYEQYF. The CDR3 coding sequence is TGTGCCAGCACACGAGACACGGGATCCTACGAGCAGTACTTC.

The chain couples TRBV5-1 to TRBJ2-7, with a tentative D call TRBD2 (6 bases). V shed 4 bases and J shed 8 bases, with 19 bases lying between them. This CDR3 spans 14 amino acids. The V gene's germline CDR1 is SGHRS and CDR2 YFSETQ. The CDR3 here is CASSLGGGSIKQYF. CDR3 DNA sequence: TGCGCCAGCAGCCTCGGTGGGGGGAGTATCAAGCAGTACTTC.

CDR3 nucleotide sequence: TGTGCCAGCTCACTCGCTGGACAGGTAACGAACACTGAAGCTTTCTTT. This sequence encodes CASSLAGQVTNTEAFF. V is TRBV18 and J is TRBJ1-1; 7 nucleotides line up with TRBD1. The germline V gene encodes CDR1 KGHSH and CDR2 LQKENI. Losses at the gene ends were 4 bases for V and 1 base for J; bases not matched to a gene: 9. The CDR3 spans 16 residues.

The chain employs TRBV3-1 (or the pseudogene TRBV3-2) and TRBJ1-2; 7 bases are shared with TRBD1. The V segment lost 9 bases and the J segment 2 bases; nucleotides outside the gene matches: 3. This CDR3 has 12 amino acids. Germline loops: CDR1 LGHDT, CDR2 YNNKEL (reference sequence). This chain's CDR3 is CASVDRNYGYTF. CDR3 bases: TGTGCCAGTGTGGACAGGAACTATGGCTACACCTTC.

V usage is TRBV11-2 and J usage is TRBJ2-1; D may be TRBD1 (6 bases). Germline-derived CDR1 and CDR2 are SGHAT and FQNNGV. Trimming stripped 5 bases from V and 3 bases from J, with 11 bases between. This CDR3 is 14 amino acids long. CDR3 DNA sequence: TGTGCCAGCAGCCAAGTCAGGGGCTACAATGAGCAGTTCTTC. Translated, it gives CASSQVRGYNEQFF.

This rearrangement joins TRBV4-2 to TRBJ1-2; possible D gene TRBD1, 5 bases. Germline V CDR1 and CDR2: LGHNA, YNFKEQ. The length of the CDR3 is 14 residues. Trimming took 0 bases from V and 4 from J, leaving 9 bases between them. As DNA, the CDR3 is TGTGCCAGCAGCCAAGAACAGGACGGCTATGGCTACACCTTC. This encodes CASSQEQDGYGYTF.

The chain joins TRBV2 to TRBJ2-7; tentatively, D is TRBD1 (6 bases). This CDR3 has 14 amino acids. Germline V lookup: CDR1 SNHLY, CDR2 FYNNEI. CDR3 sequence reads: CASLSRGTTYEQYF. CDR3 bases: TGTGCGAGCTTGTCTAGGGGGACCACCTACGAGCAGTACTTC.